The 3 T cell receptor beta chains in this list originate from one sample, sequenced in a study of blood T cell repertoires in COVID-19. TCRdb keeps only in-frame clones here, not all; method: immunoSEQ multiplex PCR. The sample lists about 250,000 clones, approximately 86% seen once, with roughly 2.6% in the top ten. Sequencing input: PBMCs or T cells enriched from blood (not recorded which). The receptors come from a woman in her twenties or thirties with acute COVID-19.

V and J are TRBV5-1 and TRBJ2-1; 7 nucleotides match TRBD1. The CDR3 loop spans 14 amino acids. Germline values: CDR1 SGHRS, CDR2 YFSETQ. Trimming cost V 1 base and J 5 bases; bases outside gene matches: 3. The CDR3 region is CASSLLQGHNEQFF. The DNA for the CDR3 is TGCGCCAGCAGCTTGCTACAGGGGCACAATGAGCAGTTCTTC.

This chain links TRBV11-2 with TRBJ2-7, with D hard to call. Trimming cost V 5 bases and J 3 bases, with 2 bases left between them. The germline CDR1 and CDR2 sequences are SGHAT and FQNNGV. The CDR3 is 10 residues long. The CDR3 sequence is CASSLYEQYF. The CDR3 DNA is TGTGCCAGCAGCCTCTACGAGCAGTACTTC.

This chain joins TRBV18 and TRBJ1-2, with TRBD1 matching over 8 bases. The CDR3 is 14 amino acids. The germline V gene has CDR1 KGHSH and CDR2 LQKENI. With 2 bases clipped from V and 6 bases from J, the junction kept 5 bases outside the gene matches. CDR3 amino acids: CASSPSQGGNGYTF. DNA for the CDR3: TGTGCCAGCTCACCATCACAGGGGGGGAATGGCTACACCTTC.